One sample yielded the 11 T cell receptor beta chains listed below, sequenced in a study of cytomegalovirus exposure and HLA in healthy donors. 13 Jbeta primers and 60 Vbeta primers were used for the PCR. Some clones are missing from TCRdb's copy, which holds only in-frame ones; the method was immunoSEQ multiplex PCR. The table has more than 200,000 clones, around 85% seen once. What was sequenced was PBMCs. Source of these receptors: a girl between 2 and 10 years old in good health and CMV-seronegative.

The chain has TRBV5-4 and TRBJ2-7; TRBD1 agrees at 9 bases. J lost 7 bases, V lost 4 bases, and 12 bases had no gene match. There are 15 residues in the CDR3. Germline V gives CDR1 SGHNT, CDR2 YYREEE (reference sequence). The DNA for the CDR3 is TGTGCCAGCAGCCCGGGACAGGGTGACTTGGGAGAGCAGTACTTC. This codes for CASSPGQGDLGEQYF.

This chain joins TRBV10-3 and TRBJ2-3; the D gene is possibly TRBD2 (6 bases). V lost 10 bases and J 1 base, leaving 18 bases between the germline ends. The CDR3 contains 15 residues. Per germline, CDR1 ENHRY and CDR2 SYGVKD. The CDR3 is CATAATSLRTDTQYF. The DNA for the CDR3 is TGTGCCACAGCGGCTACTAGCCTACGCACAGATACGCAGTATTTT.

The rearrangement joins TRBV9 to TRBJ2-1, with 7 positions matching TRBD2. There are 15 residues in the CDR3. Germline V CDR1 and CDR2: SGDLS, YYNGEE. Germline trimming cut 3 bases from V and 0 bases from J; bases unmatched to any gene: 3. Written as DNA, the CDR3 is TGTGCCAGCAGCGCGGGACTATCCTCCTACAATGAGCAGTTCTTC. This translates into CASSAGLSSYNEQFF. The complete variable domain, with remaining parts taken from reference TRBV9 and TRBJ2-1, reads DSGVTQTPKHLITATGQRVTLRCSPRSGDLSVYWYQQSLDQGLQFLIQYYNGEERAKGNILERFSAQQFPDLHSELNLSSLELGDSALYFCASSAGLSSYNEQFFGPGTRLTVL.

Note on this clone: The same CDR3 also results from other DNA sequences found in this sample. V gene TRBV19 combines with J gene TRBJ2-7; 7 bases line up with TRBD1. Losses at the gene ends were 6 bases for V and 3 bases for J; bases not matched to a gene: 8. The CDR3 sequence is 14 residues long. CDR1 is LNHDA, CDR2 SQIVND, per germline (reference sequence). CDR3 region: CASSPRQGNYEQYF. The CDR3 DNA reads TGTGCCAGTAGCCCACGACAGGGAAACTACGAGCAGTACTTC. The full variable domain, with the rest looked up from reference TRBV19 and TRBJ2-7, is DGGITQSPKYLFRKEGQNVTLSCEQNLNHDAMYWYRQDPGQGLRLIYYSQIVNDFQKGDIAEGYSVSREKKESFPLTVTSAQKNPTAFYLCASSPRQGNYEQYFGPGTRLTVT.

V is TRBV2 and J is TRBJ2-1, with a tentative D call TRBD2 (5 bases). The CDR3 covers 15 residues. Germline V gene sequence: CDR1 SNHLY, CDR2 FYNNEI. Trimming stripped 6 bases from V and 2 bases from J, with 14 bases between. The DNA of the CDR3 is TGTGCCAGCAGGGGGTGGGTCGGGGCCTACAATGAGCAGTTCTTC. Translation: CASRGWVGAYNEQFF. The full variable domain, completed using reference TRBV2 and TRBJ2-1, is EPEVTQTPSHQVTQMGQEVILRCVPISNHLYFYWYRQILGQKVEFLVSFYNNEISEKSEIFDDQFSVERPDGSNFTLKIRSTKLEDSAMYFCASRGWVGAYNEQFFGPGTRLTVL.

The V and J genes are TRBV13 and TRBJ1-2, with TRBD1 as a possible D gene (6 bases). There are 13 residues in the CDR3. Trimming took 1 base from V and 9 from J, leaving 12 bases between them. Germline V lookup: CDR1 PRHDT, CDR2 FYEKMQ (reference sequence). For the CDR3, the DNA is TGTGCCAGCAGCTTAGACCAGGGGCCCAGCTACACCTTC. Translation: CASSLDQGPSYTF.

The chain links TRBV5-4 to TRBJ2-1, with D possibly being TRBD2 (6 bases). V was clipped by 5 bases and J by 8 bases, with 14 bases between them. The germline gives CDR1 SGHNT, CDR2 YYREEE (reference sequence). There are 13 residues in the CDR3. This chain's CDR3 is CASRFSAGHEQFF. The CDR3 DNA reads TGTGCCAGCAGGTTTAGCGCGGGGCATGAGCAGTTCTTC.

The rearrangement links TRBV27 to TRBJ1-2, with no clear D. V gave up 4 bases and J gave up 5 bases, with 11 bases separating them. The germline CDR1 and CDR2 sequences are MNHEY and SMNVEV (reference sequence). The CDR3 is 13 amino acids. The CDR3 sequence is CASSSQQTYGYTF. The CDR3 coding sequence is TGTGCCAGCAGTTCACAACAGACATATGGCTACACCTTC.

The CDR3 bases are TGTGCCAGCAGTGAATCTAACGGTTACACTGAAGCTTTCTTT. It encodes CASSESNGYTEAFF. The rearrangement joins TRBV6-1 to TRBJ1-1; D is unresolved. Germline V gives CDR1 MNHNS, CDR2 SASEGT. With 2 bases removed from V and 3 bases from J, the gap between germline ends came to 10 bases. This CDR3 has 14 amino acids.

This sequence joins TRBV19 and TRBJ1-1; D might be TRBD1 (6 bases). Germline V gene lookup returns CDR1 LNHDA and CDR2 SQIVND (reference sequence). The CDR3 has 14 residues. The V gene lost 3 bases and the J gene lost 5 bases, with 13 bases spanning the gap. The CDR3 DNA sequence: TGTGCCAGTAGTATCGGGGGGCGGATGACTGAAGCTTTCTTT. Its protein is CASSIGGRMTEAFF.

The J gene is TRBJ2-2, the V gene TRBV10-2; D is ambiguous. From germline, CDR1 is WSHSY and CDR2 SAAADI. The CDR3 length is 14 residues. V was trimmed by 6 bases and J by 1 base, leaving 9 bases between them. CDR3 coding DNA: TGCGCCAGCAGAGAACAGTGGAACACCGGGGAGCTGTTTTTT. Amino acids: CASREQWNTGELFF.